The 22 T cell receptor beta chains below were found in one sample sequenced in a study of vaccination effects on CD4 cells after COVID-19. A 10-day culture period preceded the isolation of CD4+ T cells. The protocol was immunoSEQ multiplex PCR, while the TCRdb copy is restricted to in-frame clones and leaves out a portion. The sample consists of some 30,000 clones, about 73% of them appearing once. No antigen has been assigned to these receptors. Sample: CD4+ T cells from PBMCs cultured without peptide, taken before COVID-19 vaccination. These receptors were taken from a human donor who received a COVID-19 vaccine.

The genes are TRBV9 and TRBJ1-1; the D is unclear. The V and J ends lost 2 bases and 0 bases respectively, with 8 bases between them. The germline CDR1 and CDR2 sequences are SGDLS and YYNGEE. This CDR3 comprises 14 residues. DNA of the CDR3: TGTGCCAGCAGCGTCCGCAGTGTGAACACTGAAGCTTTCTTT. It translates to CASSVRSVNTEAFF.

The chain joins TRBV27 to TRBJ2-1, with TRBD2 matching 10 bases. The CDR3 sequence is 17 residues long. Germline CDR1 is MNHEY and CDR2 is SMNVEV (reference sequence). V was pared by 3 bases and J by 3 bases, with 8 bases of the junction left unmatched. The DNA of the CDR3 is TGTGCCAGCAGTTTCCTAGTACTAGCGGGGAGCTACAATGAGCAGTTCTTC. It codes for CASSFLVLAGSYNEQFF.

In DNA form, the CDR3 reads TGTGCCATCAGTGAGTCAGGGGTAATTGCCTACGAGCAGTACTTC. This codes for CAISESGVIAYEQYF. This chain links TRBV10-3 with TRBJ2-7, with D tentatively TRBD1 (5 bases). Germline V gene data show CDR1 as ENHRY and CDR2 as SYGVKD. The V and J ends lost 0 bases and 2 bases respectively, with 11 bases between them. The CDR3 loop spans 15 amino acids.

This clone came up once. The chain is built from TRBV27 and TRBJ2-7; D remains unclear. This CDR3 contains 16 residues. V was shortened by 7 bases and J by 2 bases, with 21 bases between the two germline ends. Looked up from germline, CDR1 is MNHEY and CDR2 is SMNVEV (reference sequence). The chain's CDR3 is CASTTAAAVAAYEQYF. CDR3 bases: TGTGCCAGCACTACGGCGGCGGCAGTTGCTGCCTACGAGCAGTACTTC.

This clone was picked up a small number of times. This chain joins TRBV5-1 and TRBJ2-7; TRBD2 matches 13 bases. The CDR3 length is 18 residues. The junction had 12 bases not matched to a gene; V was cut back by 4 bases and J by 2 bases. Germline V gives CDR1 SGHRS, CDR2 YFSETQ. The CDR3 DNA follows: TGCGCCAGCAGCAAAGGACTAGCGGGAGTTTCTCACGCCTACGAGCAGTACTTC. Its protein is CASSKGLAGVSHAYEQYF.

The rearrangement uses TRBV9 and TRBJ2-1, with D unclear. This CDR3 spans 11 amino acids. Between the trimmed V and J ends, which lost 7 bases and 8 bases, there was a span of 10 bases. The germline CDR1 and CDR2 sequences are SGDLS and YYNGEE. The chain's CDR3 is CASQSGYEQFF. The CDR3 region has the DNA TGTGCCAGCCAATCGGGCTATGAGCAGTTCTTC.

This chain uses TRBV25-1 with TRBJ1-2, with D unclear. The CDR3 is made up of 15 amino acids. From germline, CDR1 is MGHDK and CDR2 SYGVNS. Trimming cost V 2 bases and J 0 bases, with 10 bases left between them. The CDR3 sequence is CASSEAGRTNYGYTF. In nucleotides, the CDR3 is TGTGCCAGCAGTGAAGCAGGACGCACTAACTATGGCTACACCTTC.

This chain connects TRBV27 to TRBJ2-3, with D uncertain. Germline V gives CDR1 MNHEY, CDR2 SMNVEV (reference sequence). V lost 5 bases to trimming and J lost 6 bases, with 15 bases between them. This CDR3 has 14 residues. CDR3 in DNA: TGTGCCAGCAGTATCCGGGTCGAAACGGATACGCAGTATTTT. Translating gives CASSIRVETDTQYF.

This clone was detected only once. This chain links TRBV9 with TRBJ2-1; TRBD2 agrees at 9 bases. The germline CDR1 and CDR2 sequences are SGDLS and YYNGEE. The CDR3 totals 16 residues. V trimming: 3 bases; J trimming: 8 bases; junction bases outside the gene matches: 12. CDR3 DNA: TGTGCCAGCAGCGCCATGGGGGCGGGAGGGCTGGATGAGCAGTTCTTC. This translates into CASSAMGAGGLDEQFF. Complete variable domain (other parts from reference TRBV9 and TRBJ2-1): DSGVTQTPKHLITATGQRVTLRCSPRSGDLSVYWYQQSLDQGLQFLIQYYNGEERAKGNILERFSAQQFPDLHSELNLSSLELGDSALYFCASSAMGAGGLDEQFFGPGTRLTVL.

CDR3 in amino acids: CASSLDFADTQYF. The DNA of the CDR3 is TGTGCCAGCAGCCTGGACTTCGCAGATACGCAGTATTTT. The chain is built from TRBV14 and TRBJ2-3; TRBD2 is a possible D gene (5 bases). The CDR3 contains 13 residues. V lost 4 bases to trimming and J lost 4 bases, with 9 bases between them. Germline V gives CDR1 SGHDN, CDR2 FVKESK.

This clone was detected only once. The CDR3 DNA reads TGTGCTAGTGGCACGGGACAGGTCTTGAGTGGCTACACCTTC. As protein: CASGTGQVLSGYTF. This sequence joins TRBV12-5 and TRBJ1-2, with 8 bases matching TRBD1. The J segment lost 7 bases and the V segment lost 6 bases, leaving 10 bases of the junction unmatched. CDR3 size: 14 residues. Germline CDR1 and CDR2: LGHNT and FRNRAP.

Only a few counts were recorded for this clone. The chain has TRBV27 and TRBJ1-5; D is ambiguous. The germline V and J ends were trimmed by 3 bases and 7 bases, with 10 bases remaining between them. Germline-derived CDR1 and CDR2 are MNHEY and SMNVEV (reference sequence). CDR3 size: 13 residues. DNA for the CDR3: TGTGCCAGCAGTTTTTTCAGTGGACAGCCCCAGCATTTT. It is translated as CASSFFSGQPQHF.

The genes are TRBV27 and TRBJ1-4, with a possible D match to TRBD1 (6 bases). Trimming removed 3 bases at V and 3 bases at J, with 11 bases between. The CDR3 is made up of 15 amino acids. CDR1 MNHEY and CDR2 SMNVEV come from the germline V gene (reference sequence). CDR3 residues: CASSFQGWANEKLFF. CDR3 in DNA: TGTGCCAGCAGTTTTCAGGGGTGGGCTAATGAAAAACTGTTTTTT.

V usage is TRBV7-8 and J usage is TRBJ2-3, with 7 bases that match TRBD1. Trimming removed 4 bases from V and 2 bases from J; junction bases left unmatched: 6. The germline V gene encodes CDR1 SGHVS and CDR2 FQNEAQ. The CDR3 contains 15 residues. This CDR3 reads CASSSYRGPTDTQYF. The DNA of the CDR3 is TGTGCCAGCAGCTCCTACAGGGGACCCACAGATACGCAGTATTTT.

V gene TRBV29-1 combines with J gene TRBJ2-3; no reliable D call. Per germline, CDR1 SQVTM and CDR2 ANQGSEA. The CDR3 has 12 residues. Trimming removed 2 bases from V and 3 bases from J, with 6 bases in between. The CDR3 region is CSVEIGTDTQYF. Written as DNA, the CDR3 is TGCAGCGTTGAAATTGGTACAGATACGCAGTATTTT.

The chain couples TRBV12-3 or TRBV12-4 to TRBJ2-6; D remains unclear. The CDR3 sequence is 13 residues long. The V end was cut by 5 bases, the J end by 2 bases, with 4 bases between. The CDR3 loop is CASSGTGANVLTF. The CDR3 DNA is TGTGCCAGCAGTGGAACTGGGGCCAACGTCCTGACTTTC.

The genes are TRBV9 and TRBJ2-1; 10 bases are a match to TRBD2. The V and J ends lost 6 bases and 3 bases, in that order; junction bases with no gene match: 6. Germline lookup yields CDR1 SGDLS and CDR2 YYNGEE. The CDR3 has 15 amino acids. The CDR3 sequence is CASTKAGGNYNEQFF. CDR3 DNA sequence: TGTGCCAGCACCAAAGCGGGGGGGAACTACAATGAGCAGTTCTTC.

The rearrangement links TRBV18 to TRBJ1-4; a weak D match, TRBD1 (5 bases). The germline V and J ends were trimmed by 3 bases and 8 bases, with 16 bases remaining between them. The CDR3 contains 15 residues. Germline CDR1 reads KGHSH; CDR2 reads LQKENI. This CDR3 reads CASSPRGRVEEKLFF. CDR3 coding DNA: TGTGCCAGCTCACCCCGGGGCAGGGTCGAAGAAAAACTGTTTTTT.

CDR3 nucleotide sequence: TGTGCCAGCAGTGGGCCTTTGTCTGGGGACTACGAGCAGTACTTC. As protein: CASSGPLSGDYEQYF. This sequence joins TRBV27 and TRBJ2-7; D uncertain. In germline, CDR1 is MNHEY, CDR2 SMNVEV (reference sequence). The CDR3 spans 15 residues. Deletions cut 5 bases from V and 3 bases from J, with 17 bases between.

This clone was detected once. J is TRBJ2-3 and V is TRBV2, with 7 positions matching TRBD1. J gave up 3 bases and V 2 bases, and 8 bases lay outside the gene matches. CDR1 and CDR2 (germline): SNHLY, FYNNEI. The CDR3 consists of 16 residues. The CDR3 region is CASSERAGGRTDTQYF. As DNA, the CDR3 is TGTGCCAGCAGTGAACGAGCAGGGGGTAGGACAGATACGCAGTATTTT.

The rearrangement joins TRBV6-5 to TRBJ2-7; no clear D. Germline V gene lookup returns CDR1 MNHEY and CDR2 SVGAGI. V was trimmed by 8 bases and J by 4 bases, leaving 15 bases between them. This CDR3 has 13 amino acids. DNA of the CDR3: TGTGCCAGCCTTGATGTTAATGGATACGAGCAGTACTTC. Amino acid sequence: CASLDVNGYEQYF.

This chain connects TRBV19 to TRBJ1-5, with 7 bases fitting TRBD1. CDR1 LNHDA and CDR2 SQIVND come from the germline V gene (reference sequence). V lost 3 bases and J lost 0; bases outside the gene matches: 5. The CDR3 loop spans 16 amino acids. The CDR3 nucleotides read TGTGCCAGTAGTATTACAGGGGTGTATAGCAATCAGCCCCAGCATTTT. Its translation is CASSITGVYSNQPQHF. Complete variable domain (other parts from reference TRBV19 and TRBJ1-5): DGGITQSPKYLFRKEGQNVTLSCEQNLNHDAMYWYRQDPGQGLRLIYYSQIVNDFQKGDIAEGYSVSREKKESFPLTVTSAQKNPTAFYLCASSITGVYSNQPQHFGDGTRLSIL.